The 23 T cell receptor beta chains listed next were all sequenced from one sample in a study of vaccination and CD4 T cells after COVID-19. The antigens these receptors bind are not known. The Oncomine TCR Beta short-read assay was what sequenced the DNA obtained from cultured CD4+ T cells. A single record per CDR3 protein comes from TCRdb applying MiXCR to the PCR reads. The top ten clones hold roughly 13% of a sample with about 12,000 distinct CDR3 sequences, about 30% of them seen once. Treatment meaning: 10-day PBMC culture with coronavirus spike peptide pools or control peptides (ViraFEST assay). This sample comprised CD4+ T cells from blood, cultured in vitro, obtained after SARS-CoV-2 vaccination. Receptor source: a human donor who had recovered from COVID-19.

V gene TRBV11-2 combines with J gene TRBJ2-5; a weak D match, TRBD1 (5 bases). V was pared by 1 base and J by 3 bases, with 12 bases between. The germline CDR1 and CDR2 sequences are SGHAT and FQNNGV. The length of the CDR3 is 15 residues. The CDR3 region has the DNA TGTGCCAGCAGCTTAGGCGTCGGCAGGGAAGAGACCCAGTACTTC. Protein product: CASSLGVGREETQYF.

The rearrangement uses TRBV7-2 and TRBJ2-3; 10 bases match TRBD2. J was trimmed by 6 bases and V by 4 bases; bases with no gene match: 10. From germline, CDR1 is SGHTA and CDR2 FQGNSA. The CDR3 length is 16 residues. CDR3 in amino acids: CASSSKLAGGGDTQYF. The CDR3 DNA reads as TGTGCCAGCAGCTCGAAATTAGCGGGAGGTGGGGATACGCAGTATTTT.

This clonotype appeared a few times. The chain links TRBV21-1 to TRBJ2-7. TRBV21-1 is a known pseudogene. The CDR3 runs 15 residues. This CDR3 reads CASMGRETEDYEQYF. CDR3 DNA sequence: TGTGCCAGCATGGGAAGGGAAACCGAAGACTACGAGCAGTACTTC.

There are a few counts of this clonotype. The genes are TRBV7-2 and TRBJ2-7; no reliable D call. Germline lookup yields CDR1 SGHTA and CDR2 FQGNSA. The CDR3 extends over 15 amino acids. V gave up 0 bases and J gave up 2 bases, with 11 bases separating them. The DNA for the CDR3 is TGTGCCAGCAGCTTAGCACCCATAGAAACCTACGAGCAGTACTTC. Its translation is CASSLAPIETYEQYF.

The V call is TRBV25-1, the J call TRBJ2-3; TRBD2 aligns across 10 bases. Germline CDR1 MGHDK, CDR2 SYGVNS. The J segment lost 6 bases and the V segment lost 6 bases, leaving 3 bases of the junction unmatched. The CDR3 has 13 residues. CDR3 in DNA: TGTGCCAGCAGGGCTAGCGGGAGTGATACGCAGTATTTT. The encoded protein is CASRASGSDTQYF.

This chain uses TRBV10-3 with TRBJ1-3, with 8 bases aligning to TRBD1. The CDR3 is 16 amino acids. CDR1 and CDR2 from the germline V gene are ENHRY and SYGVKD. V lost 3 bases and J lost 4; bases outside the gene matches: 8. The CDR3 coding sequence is TGTGCCATCAGTGATCCCCGGACAGGGCTGGGAAACACCATATATTTT. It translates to CAISDPRTGLGNTIYF.

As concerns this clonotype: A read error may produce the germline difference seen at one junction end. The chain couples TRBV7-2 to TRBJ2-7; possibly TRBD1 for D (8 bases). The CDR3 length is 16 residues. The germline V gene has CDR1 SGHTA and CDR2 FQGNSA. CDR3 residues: CASSLAGGTGPYEQYF. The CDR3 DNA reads TGTGCCAGCAGCCTAGCCGGGGGGACAGGCCCTTACGAGCAGTACTTC.

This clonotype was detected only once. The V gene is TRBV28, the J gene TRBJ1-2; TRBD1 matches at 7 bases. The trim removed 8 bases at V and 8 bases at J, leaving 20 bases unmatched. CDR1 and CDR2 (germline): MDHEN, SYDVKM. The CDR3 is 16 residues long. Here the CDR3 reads CASRAGIGTESYGYTF. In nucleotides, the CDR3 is TGTGCCAGCCGAGCGGGTATCGGGACAGAATCCTACGGCTACACCTTC.

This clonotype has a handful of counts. CDR3 sequence: CATSDLTGGSYNEQFF. In DNA, the CDR3 is TGTGCCACCAGTGATTTGACAGGGGGCTCCTACAATGAGCAGTTCTTC. The gene calls are TRBV24-1 and TRBJ2-1; 8 positions match TRBD1. Losses at the gene ends were 0 bases for V and 0 bases for J; bases not matched to a gene: 0. This CDR3 comprises 16 residues. Germline-derived CDR1 and CDR2 are KGHDR and SFDVKD.

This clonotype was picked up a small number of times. In DNA, the CDR3 is TGTGCCACCAGTGATTCCCAAGCCGGGACTGAAGAGACCCAGTACTTC. Its translation is CATSDSQAGTEETQYF. The V and J genes are TRBV24-1 and TRBJ2-5; tentatively, D is TRBD2 (6 bases). Germline-derived CDR1 and CDR2 are KGHDR and SFDVKD. The V gene lost 2 bases and the J gene lost 3 bases, with 15 bases spanning the gap. The CDR3 is 16 amino acids.

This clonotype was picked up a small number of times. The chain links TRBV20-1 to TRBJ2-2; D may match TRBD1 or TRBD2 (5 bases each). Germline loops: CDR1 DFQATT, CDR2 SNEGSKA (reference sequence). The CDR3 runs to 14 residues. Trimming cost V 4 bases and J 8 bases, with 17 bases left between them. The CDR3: CSANGGPRGGELFF. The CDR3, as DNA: TGCAGTGCTAATGGGGGTCCGAGGGGTGGGGAGCTGTTTTTT.

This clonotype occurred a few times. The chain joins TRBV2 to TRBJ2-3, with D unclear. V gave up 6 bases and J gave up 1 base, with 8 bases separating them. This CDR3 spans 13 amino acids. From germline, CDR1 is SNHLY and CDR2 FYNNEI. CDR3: CASRGRRTDTQYF. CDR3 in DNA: TGTGCCAGCAGGGGCAGACGCACAGATACGCAGTATTTT.

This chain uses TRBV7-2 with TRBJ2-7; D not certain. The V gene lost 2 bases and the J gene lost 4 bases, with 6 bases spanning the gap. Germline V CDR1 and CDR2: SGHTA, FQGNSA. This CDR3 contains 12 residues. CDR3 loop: CASSLSRYEQYF. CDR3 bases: TGTGCCAGCAGCTTATCGAGGTACGAGCAGTACTTC.

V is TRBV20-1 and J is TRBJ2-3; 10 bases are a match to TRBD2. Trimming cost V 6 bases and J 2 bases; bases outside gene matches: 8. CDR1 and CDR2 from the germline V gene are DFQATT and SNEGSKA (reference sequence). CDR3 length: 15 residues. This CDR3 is CSAGTGLAATDTQYF. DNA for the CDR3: TGCAGTGCAGGAACCGGACTAGCGGCCACAGATACGCAGTATTTT.

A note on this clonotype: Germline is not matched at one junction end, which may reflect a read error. The CDR3 bases are TGTGCCAGCAGTATATGGACCGAAGCTTTCTTT. Protein product: CASSIWTEAFF. The chain employs TRBV28 and TRBJ1-1, with no clear D. Germline V gives CDR1 MDHEN, CDR2 SYDVKM. CDR3 length: 11 residues.

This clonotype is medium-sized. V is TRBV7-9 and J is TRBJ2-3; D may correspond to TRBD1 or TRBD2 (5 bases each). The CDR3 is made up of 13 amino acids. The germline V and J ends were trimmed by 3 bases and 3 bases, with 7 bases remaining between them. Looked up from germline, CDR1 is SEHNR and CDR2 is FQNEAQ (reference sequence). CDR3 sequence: CASSFGGTDTQYF. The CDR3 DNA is TGTGCCAGCAGCTTTGGGGGTACAGATACGCAGTATTTT. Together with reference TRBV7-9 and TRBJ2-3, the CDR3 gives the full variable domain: DTGVSQNPRHKITKRGQNVTFRCDPISEHNRLYWYRQTLGQGPEFLTYFQNEAQLEKSRLLSDRFSAERPKGSFSTLEIQRTEQGDSAMYLCASSFGGTDTQYFGPGTRLTVL.

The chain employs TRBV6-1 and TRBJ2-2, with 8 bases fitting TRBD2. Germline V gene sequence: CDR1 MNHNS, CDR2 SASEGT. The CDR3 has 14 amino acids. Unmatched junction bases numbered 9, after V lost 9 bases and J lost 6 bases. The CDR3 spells CASSTQRESGELFF. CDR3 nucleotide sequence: TGTGCCAGTTCCACTCAGCGGGAGTCCGGGGAGCTGTTTTTT.

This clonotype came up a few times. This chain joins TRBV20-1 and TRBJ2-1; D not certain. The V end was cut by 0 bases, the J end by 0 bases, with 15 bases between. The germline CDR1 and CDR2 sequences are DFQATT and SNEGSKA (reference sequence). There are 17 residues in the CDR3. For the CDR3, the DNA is TGCAGTGCTAGAGATCCTGCTCGGACCTCCTCCTACAATGAGCAGTTCTTC. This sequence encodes CSARDPARTSSYNEQFF.

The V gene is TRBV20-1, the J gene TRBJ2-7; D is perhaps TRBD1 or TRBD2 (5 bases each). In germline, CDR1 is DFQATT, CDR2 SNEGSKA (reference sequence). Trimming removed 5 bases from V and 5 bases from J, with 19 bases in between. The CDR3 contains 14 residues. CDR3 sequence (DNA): TGCAGTGCTGACCTGAGGGGACGTTCCCACGAGCAGTACTTC. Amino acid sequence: CSADLRGRSHEQYF.

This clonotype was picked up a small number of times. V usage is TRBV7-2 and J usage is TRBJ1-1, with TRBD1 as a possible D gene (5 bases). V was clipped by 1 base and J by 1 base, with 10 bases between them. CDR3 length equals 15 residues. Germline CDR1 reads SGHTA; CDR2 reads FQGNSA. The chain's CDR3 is CASSLGGPRNTEAFF. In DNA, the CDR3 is TGTGCCAGCAGCTTAGGGGGCCCGCGGAACACTGAAGCTTTCTTT.

Written as DNA, the CDR3 is TGTGCCACCAGGCCGGGACAGGGAAACAATGAGCAGTTCTTC. This encodes CATRPGQGNNEQFF. The genes are TRBV24-1 and TRBJ2-1; TRBD1 matches 9 bases. Germline V gene data show CDR1 as KGHDR and CDR2 as SFDVKD. Trimming cost V 7 bases and J 5 bases; bases outside gene matches: 5. This CDR3 comprises 14 residues.

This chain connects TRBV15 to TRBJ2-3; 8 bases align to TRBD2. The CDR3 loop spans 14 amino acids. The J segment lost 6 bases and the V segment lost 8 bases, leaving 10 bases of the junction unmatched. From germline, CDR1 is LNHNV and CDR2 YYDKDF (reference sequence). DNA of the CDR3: TGTGCCACCGGACGCGGGGGGTGGGTTGATACGCAGTATTTT. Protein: CATGRGGWVDTQYF.

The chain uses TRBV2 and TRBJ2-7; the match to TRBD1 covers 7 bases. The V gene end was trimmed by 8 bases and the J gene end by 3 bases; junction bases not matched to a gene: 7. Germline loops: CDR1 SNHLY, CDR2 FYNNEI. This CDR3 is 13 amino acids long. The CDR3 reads CASQQGKGYEQYF. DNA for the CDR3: TGTGCCAGCCAACAGGGGAAAGGCTACGAGCAGTACTTC.